This T cell receptor (beta chain) was captured in a study of OX40 agonist ivuxolimab in advanced cancers. Measured with immunoSEQ multiplex PCR; TCRdb has only the in-frame clones, and not every one. Seen here are over 80,000 clones, approximately 87% observed once, and the top ten hold more than 0.7%. Blood specimens came from baseline, cycle 4 day 1, and cycle 7 day 1. This TCR was sampled from an adult with an advanced solid tumor such as melanoma, head and neck, liver or kidney cancer. The source material was CD4+ or CD8+ T cells sorted from blood, sampled in a trial of the OX40 agonist ivuxolimab.

This CDR3 is CASSLALRGNTIYF. As DNA, the CDR3 is TGTGCCAGCAGCTTAGCTCTCCGTGGAAACACCATATATTTT. V usage is TRBV7-9 and J usage is TRBJ1-3; D gene ambiguous. Germline V gives CDR1 SEHNR, CDR2 FQNEAQ (reference sequence). The length of the CDR3 is 14 residues. V lost 0 bases to trimming and J lost 3 bases, with 6 bases between them.